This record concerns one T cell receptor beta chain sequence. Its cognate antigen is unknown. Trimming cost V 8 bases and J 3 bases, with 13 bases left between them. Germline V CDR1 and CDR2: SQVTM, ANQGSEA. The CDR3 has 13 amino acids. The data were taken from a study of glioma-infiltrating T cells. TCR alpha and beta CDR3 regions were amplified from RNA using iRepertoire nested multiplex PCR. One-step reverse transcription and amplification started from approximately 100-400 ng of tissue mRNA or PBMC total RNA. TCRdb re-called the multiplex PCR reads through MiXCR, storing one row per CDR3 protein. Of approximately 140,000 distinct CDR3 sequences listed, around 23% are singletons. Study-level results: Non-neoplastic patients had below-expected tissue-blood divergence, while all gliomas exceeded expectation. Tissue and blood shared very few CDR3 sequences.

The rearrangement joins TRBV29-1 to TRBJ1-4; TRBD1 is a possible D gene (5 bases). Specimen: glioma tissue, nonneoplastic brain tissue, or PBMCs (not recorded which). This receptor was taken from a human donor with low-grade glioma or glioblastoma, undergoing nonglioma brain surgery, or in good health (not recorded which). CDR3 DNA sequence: TGCAGCTGCCGGGACGGAGCTAATGAAAAACTGTTTTTT. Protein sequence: CSCRDGANEKLFF.